The next 24 T cell receptor beta chains were all read from a single sample in a study of cytomegalovirus exposure and HLA in healthy donors. With 60 Vbeta and 13 Jbeta primers, the PCR was carried out. The repertoire was sequenced with immunoSEQ multiplex PCR; TCRdb's copy has only in-frame clones and lacks some. Of 60,000 to 75,000 clones in the sample, 74% were seen once. Source material: PBMCs. These receptors originate from a woman in her sixties in good health and CMV-seropositive.

The chain combines TRBV5-4 with TRBJ1-2, with D perhaps TRBD1 (5 bases). CDR1 is SGHNT and CDR2 is YYREEE in the germline V gene (reference sequence). CDR3 size: 15 residues. The V end lost 0 bases, the J end lost 3 bases, and 12 bases lay between the germline ends. CDR3 sequence reads: CASSLGQLKDYGYTF. For the CDR3, the DNA is TGTGCCAGCAGCTTGGGACAGCTGAAGGACTATGGCTACACCTTC.

The V gene is TRBV5-8, the J gene TRBJ1-1, with a weak D call TRBD1 (5 bases). The CDR3 covers 14 residues. V gave up 3 bases and J gave up 5 bases, with 14 bases separating them. Germline V lookup: CDR1 SGHTS, CDR2 YDEGEE. The CDR3 DNA sequence: TGTGCCAGCAGCTACAGACCCAAGGGGACTGAAGCTTTCTTT. Translation: CASSYRPKGTEAFF. The variable domain in full, with the rest retrieved from reference TRBV5-8 and TRBJ1-1, is EAGVTQSPTHLIKTRGQQATLRCSPISGHTSVYWYQQALGLGLQFLLWYDEGEERNRGNFPPRFSGRQFPNYSSELNVNALELEDSALYLCASSYRPKGTEAFFGQGTRLTVV.

This rearrangement joins TRBV19 to TRBJ2-3; D possibly corresponds to TRBD2 (6 bases). V gave up 3 bases and J gave up 0 bases, with 13 bases separating them. The germline V gene has CDR1 LNHDA and CDR2 SQIVND (reference sequence). This CDR3 has 16 residues. In DNA, the CDR3 is TGTGCCAGTAGTATCCTCGGCGGGGTAAGCACAGATACGCAGTATTTT. Amino acids: CASSILGGVSTDTQYF. The full variable domain, its missing parts supplied by reference TRBV19 and TRBJ2-3, is DGGITQSPKYLFRKEGQNVTLSCEQNLNHDAMYWYRQDPGQGLRLIYYSQIVNDFQKGDIAEGYSVSREKKESFPLTVTSAQKNPTAFYLCASSILGGVSTDTQYFGPGTRLTVL.

This clone was observed a single time. The CDR3 here is CATSRDRSSYEQYF. In DNA form, the CDR3 reads TGTGCCACCAGCAGAGACCGGAGCTCCTACGAGCAGTACTTC. This chain joins TRBV15 and TRBJ2-7; D ambiguous. There are 14 residues in the CDR3. V was cut by 0 bases and J by 0 bases, with 6 bases left in between. CDR1 LNHNV and CDR2 YYDKDF come from the germline V gene (reference sequence).

The genes are TRBV5-8 and TRBJ2-5, with 12 bases identical to TRBD2. The CDR3 totals 15 residues. J gave up 4 bases and V 2 bases, and 3 bases lay outside the gene matches. The germline gives CDR1 SGHTS, CDR2 YDEGEE. CDR3 sequence: CASSLGGLAGETQYF. CDR3 DNA: TGTGCCAGCAGCTTAGGGGGACTAGCGGGAGAGACCCAGTACTTC. The whole variable domain, remainder taken from reference TRBV5-8 and TRBJ2-5, is EAGVTQSPTHLIKTRGQQATLRCSPISGHTSVYWYQQALGLGLQFLLWYDEGEERNRGNFPPRFSGRQFPNYSSELNVNALELEDSALYLCASSLGGLAGETQYFGPGTRLLVL.

This rearrangement joins TRBV10-3 to TRBJ2-7; 7 positions match TRBD1. CDR1 is ENHRY and CDR2 is SYGVKD in the germline V gene. CDR3 size: 14 residues. J was trimmed by 7 bases and V by 0 bases; bases with no gene match: 6. CDR3 bases: TGTGCCATCAGTGAGTCGGACAGGCCGGGGGAGCAGTACTTC. Its protein is CAISESDRPGEQYF.

As DNA, the CDR3 is TGTGCTAGTGGTTTGGGACTAGCGGGGGACTCAGATACGCAGTATTTT. Encoded protein: CASGLGLAGDSDTQYF. The chain carries TRBV12-5 and TRBJ2-3; 12 bases match TRBD2. The CDR3 spans 16 residues. V was clipped by 1 base and J by 4 bases; unmatched bases: 3. Germline V CDR1 and CDR2: LGHNT, FRNRAP. Together with reference TRBV12-5 and TRBJ2-3, the CDR3 gives the full variable domain: DARVTQTPRHKVTEMGQEVTMRCQPILGHNTVFWYRQTMMQGLELLAYFRNRAPLDDSGMPKDRFSAEMPDATLATLKIQPSEPRDSAVYFCASGLGLAGDSDTQYFGPGTRLTVL.

V and J are TRBV2 and TRBJ1-2; TRBD1 aligns across 9 bases. The germline V gene has CDR1 SNHLY and CDR2 FYNNEI. V was clipped by 7 bases and J by 10 bases; unmatched bases: 10. The CDR3 consists of 13 residues. The chain's CDR3 is CASNRDREVDYTF. CDR3 DNA: TGTGCCAGCAACCGGGACAGGGAAGTCGACTACACCTTC.

This clone was recorded once. The V call is TRBV7-9, the J call TRBJ1-2; D gene unclear. The CDR3 has 13 residues. Germline V gene data show CDR1 as SEHNR and CDR2 as FQNEAQ (reference sequence). V was shortened by 1 base and J by 3 bases, with 6 bases between the two germline ends. Written as DNA, the CDR3 is TGTGCCAGCAGCTTAGGAGTGGACTATGGCTACACCTTC. Translating gives CASSLGVDYGYTF.

CDR3 DNA sequence: TGTGCCAGCAGTCCCCGACAGGCGATGAACTATGGCTACACCTTC. This sequence encodes CASSPRQAMNYGYTF. This sequence joins TRBV6-5 and TRBJ1-2; perhaps TRBD1 as D (6 bases). The ends were cut back, 5 bases at V and 2 bases at J, with 15 bases in the middle. Per germline, CDR1 MNHEY and CDR2 SVGAGI. The CDR3 totals 15 residues.

The rearrangement links TRBV19 to TRBJ2-3, with 7 bases fitting TRBD2. Trimming took 3 bases from V and 0 from J; bases not matched to a gene: 6. This CDR3 is 16 amino acids long. Germline CDR1 and CDR2: LNHDA and SQIVND (reference sequence). The CDR3 spells CASSMAAGASTDTQYF. Here the CDR3 DNA reads TGTGCCAGTAGTATGGCGGCGGGAGCTAGCACAGATACGCAGTATTTT.

V usage is TRBV7-2 and J usage is TRBJ2-3; tentatively, D is TRBD2 (5 bases). V dropped 5 bases and J dropped 7 bases, with 10 bases sitting between them. From germline, CDR1 is SGHTA and CDR2 FQGNSA. The CDR3 spans 12 residues. CDR3 sequence (DNA): TGTGCCAGCAGCCTTGACTATTATACGCAGTATTTT. It specifies CASSLDYYTQYF. Looking up the rest from reference TRBV7-2 and TRBJ2-3 gives the full variable domain: GAGVSQSPSNKVTEKGKDVELRCDPISGHTALYWYRQSLGQGLEFLIYFQGNSAPDKSGLPSDRFSAERTGGSVSTLTIQRTQQEDSAVYLCASSLDYYTQYFGPGTRLTVL.

This chain connects TRBV6-1 to TRBJ2-4, with D unresolved. CDR3 length: 12 residues. The V end lost 1 base, the J end lost 6 bases, and 4 bases lay between the germline ends. Per the germline V gene, CDR1 is MNHNS and CDR2 is SASEGT. In nucleotides, the CDR3 is TGTGCCAGCAGTGAAGTCCGAAACATTCAGTACTTC. Amino acids: CASSEVRNIQYF.

The chain recombines TRBV5-1 with TRBJ1-6; TRBD1 is a possible D gene (5 bases). Germline CDR1 is SGHRS and CDR2 is YFSETQ. The CDR3 is made up of 15 amino acids. Trimming took 4 bases from V and 4 from J, leaving 12 bases between them. The CDR3 spells CASSRDSLYNSPLHF. CDR3 in DNA: TGCGCCAGCAGCCGAGACAGTTTGTATAATTCACCCCTCCACTTT. Together with reference TRBV5-1 and TRBJ1-6, the CDR3 gives the full variable domain: KAGVTQTPRYLIKTRGQQVTLSCSPISGHRSVSWYQQTPGQGLQFLFEYFSETQRNKGNFPGRFSGRQFSNSRSEMNVSTLELGDSALYLCASSRDSLYNSPLHFGNGTRLTVT.

The chain employs TRBV29-1 and TRBJ1-5; 7 bases fit TRBD1. J gave up 3 bases and V 5 bases, and 4 bases lay outside the gene matches. CDR1 is SQVTM and CDR2 is ANQGSEA in the germline V gene. The CDR3 covers 13 residues. Here the CDR3 reads CSVQGVTNQPQHF. CDR3 DNA: TGCAGCGTTCAGGGGGTCACCAATCAGCCCCAGCATTTT.

This clone was seen only a few times. This rearrangement joins TRBV6-5 to TRBJ2-7; 7 bases fit TRBD1. Germline V gives CDR1 MNHEY, CDR2 SVGAGI. The V and J ends lost 10 bases and 4 bases, in that order; junction bases with no gene match: 10. CDR3 length: 13 amino acids. CDR3 loop: CATKDRVLYEQYF. CDR3 DNA sequence: TGTGCCACCAAAGACAGGGTCTTGTACGAGCAGTACTTC.

The chain has TRBV18 and TRBJ1-1; D is ambiguous. Germline V gene sequence: CDR1 KGHSH, CDR2 LQKENI. The CDR3 is 13 residues long. V lost 3 bases and J 5 bases, leaving 10 bases between the germline ends. CDR3 loop: CASSPIHRTEAFF. The CDR3, as DNA: TGTGCCAGCTCACCCATTCATCGGACTGAAGCTTTCTTT.

J is TRBJ1-1 and V is TRBV13; a weak D match, TRBD1 (5 bases). The germline V gene has CDR1 PRHDT and CDR2 FYEKMQ (reference sequence). V lost 5 bases, J lost 4 bases, and 17 bases lay in between. The CDR3 is 15 residues long. The CDR3 bases are TGTGCCAGCAGCCCGGGGGACGGGGTCCCCACTGAAGCTTTCTTT. Translating gives CASSPGDGVPTEAFF. Complete variable domain (other parts from reference TRBV13 and TRBJ1-1): AAGVIQSPRHLIKEKRETATLKCYPIPRHDTVYWYQQGPGQDPQFLISFYEKMQSDKGSIPDRFSAQQFSDYHSELNMSSLELGDSALYFCASSPGDGVPTEAFFGQGTRLTVV.

This clone was detected only once. This rearrangement joins TRBV10-3 to TRBJ2-1; D is unclear. CDR1 ENHRY and CDR2 SYGVKD come from the germline V gene. The CDR3 has 15 amino acids. V was shortened by 9 bases and J by 2 bases, with 17 bases between the two germline ends. CDR3 sequence (DNA): TGTGCCATTCTAAAAGATGTCGACACCTACAATGAGCAGTTCTTC. Protein: CAILKDVDTYNEQFF.

The V call is TRBV5-6, the J call TRBJ1-2; perhaps TRBD1 as D (6 bases). Germline CDR1 and CDR2: SGHDT and YYEEEE. CDR3 size: 15 residues. V was cut by 0 bases and J by 5 bases, with 14 bases left in between. The CDR3 coding sequence is TGTGCCAGCAGCTTGGCCCTAACAGGGTCATATGGCTACACCTTC. It translates to CASSLALTGSYGYTF.

The chain combines TRBV25-1 with TRBJ1-2; D remains ambiguous. Deletions cut 5 bases from V and 3 bases from J, with 7 bases between. The germline CDR1 and CDR2 sequences are MGHDK and SYGVNS. The length of the CDR3 is 12 residues. Here the CDR3 reads CASSMAYYGYTF. DNA for the CDR3: TGTGCCAGCAGTATGGCCTACTATGGCTACACCTTC.

The V and J genes are TRBV6-1 and TRBJ2-2, with 8 bases lining up with TRBD1. The ends lost 3 bases at V and 8 bases at J; junction bases unmatched: 2. This CDR3 has 13 residues. CDR1 is MNHNS, CDR2 SASEGT, per germline. The chain's CDR3 is CASSEDRVGELFF. The CDR3, as DNA: TGTGCCAGCAGTGAGGACAGGGTGGGGGAGCTGTTTTTT.

The chain employs TRBV20-1 and TRBJ2-5; tentatively, D is TRBD2 (6 bases). CDR1 DFQATT and CDR2 SNEGSKA come from the germline V gene (reference sequence). The CDR3 contains 11 residues. Trimming removed 6 bases at V and 3 bases at J, with 8 bases between. The CDR3: CSARREETQYF. CDR3 coding DNA: TGCAGTGCGAGGAGGGAAGAGACCCAGTACTTC.

This chain connects TRBV19 to TRBJ2-3; 13 nucleotides agree with TRBD2. Trimming cost V 5 bases and J 4 bases; bases outside gene matches: 6. Per the germline V gene, CDR1 is LNHDA and CDR2 is SQIVND (reference sequence). There are 16 residues in the CDR3. The CDR3 spells CASSSLAGGLADTQYF. DNA for the CDR3: TGTGCCAGTAGTTCACTAGCGGGGGGGCTAGCAGATACGCAGTATTTT.